This T cell receptor beta chain was captured in a study of response to subunit inactivated influenza vaccine. The length of the CDR3 is 12 residues. V was shortened by 3 bases and J by 7 bases, with 9 bases between the two germline ends. In germline, CDR1 is LGHDT, CDR2 YNNKEL (reference sequence). Study-wide results and caveats: Each seasonal influenza vaccination, the authors suggested, recruits few new T cells.

TCRdb used MiXCR to reprocess the RT-PCR reads, holding one entry per CDR3 protein. The sample contains more than 400,000 distinct CDR3 sequences, approximately 9.9% of which appear only once. For this clonotype: The antigen is undetermined.

Sequences were derived from PBMCs from blood, sampled about 40 days after vaccination. The rearrangement links TRBV3-1 to TRBJ2-5; D is perhaps TRBD2 (6 bases). This sequence was found in a man aged 45-65 years who received an inactivated influenza vaccine. This chain's CDR3 is CASSQTRSTQYF. CDR3 DNA sequence: TGTGCCAGCAGCCAGACTAGATCGACCCAGTACTTC.